These T cell receptor beta chains were read from a single sample in a study of blood T cell repertoires in COVID-19. The repertoire was sequenced with immunoSEQ multiplex PCR; TCRdb's copy has only in-frame clones and lacks some. This sample has approximately 300,000 clones, with about nine tenths found just once. Sequenced: peripheral blood. The receptors originated from a woman aged 25 to 45 with COVID-19, enrolled during active disease. The CDR3 runs from the conserved cysteine through the conserved F or W. The order of the fields is CDR3 protein, CDR3 DNA, J gene, D gene, clone size, CDR3 length, V gene. The D gene is left open where the match is weak. Size is omitted from some rows. Given values are once, few, many or a class for expanded clones.

CASSPRGSGGTDTQYF | TGTGCCAGCAGCCCGAGAGGTAGCGGGGGCACAGATACGCAGTATTTT | TRBJ2-3 | TRBD2 | NA | 16 | TRBV11-2
CASSLGTGTYEQYF | TGTGCCAGCAGCCTGGGGACAGGCACCTACGAGCAGTACTTC | TRBJ2-7 | TRBD1 | NA | 14 | TRBV11-3
CASSIGTRHEAFF | TGTGCCAGTAGTATCGGGACACGGCATGAAGCTTTCTTT | TRBJ1-1 | NA | medium-sized | 13 | TRBV19
CASSQGSSGNTIYF | TGTGCCAGCAGCCAAGGGAGCTCTGGAAACACCATATATTTT | TRBJ1-3 | NA | NA | 14 | TRBV3-1/TRBV3-2
CASSIGTVRTGELFF | TGTGCCAGCAGCATCGGGACAGTGCGCACCGGGGAGCTGTTTTTT | TRBJ2-2 | TRBD1 | NA | 15 | TRBV4-2
CASSEDPRGYTF | TGTGCCAGCAGTGAGGATCCGAGGGGCTACACCTTC | TRBJ1-2 | NA | few | 12 | TRBV2
CASSLGDRGNTIYF | TGCGCCAGCAGCTTGGGGGACAGAGGAAACACCATATATTTT | TRBJ1-3 | TRBD1 | NA | 14 | TRBV5-1
CASSYSKGGARTEAFF | TGTGCCAGCAGTTACTCCAAGGGGGGGGCAAGGACTGAAGCTTTCTTT | TRBJ1-1 | NA | NA | 16 | TRBV6-5
CASSRDMPYGYTF | TGTGCCAGCAGCCGGGACATGCCTTATGGCTACACCTTC | TRBJ1-2 | NA | NA | 13 | TRBV6-2/TRBV6-3
CASSPWGGSYEQYF | TGTGCCAGCAGCCCTTGGGGGGGCTCCTACGAGCAGTACTTC | TRBJ2-7 | TRBD2 | NA | 14 | TRBV4-2
CASSSSWTTNYGYTF | TGTGCCAGCAGTTCCTCCTGGACAACGAACTATGGCTACACCTTC | TRBJ1-2 | NA | NA | 15 | TRBV28
CASSPRQGTPNTEAFF | TGTGCCAGCAGCCCTAGACAGGGGACACCGAACACTGAAGCTTTCTTT | TRBJ1-1 | TRBD1 | NA | 16 | TRBV7-9
CASSVGGNTEAFF | TGTGCCAGCAGTGTCGGGGGGAACACTGAAGCTTTCTTT | TRBJ1-1 | NA | NA | 13 | TRBV2
CSVGQGAQTQYF | TGCAGCGTAGGACAGGGGGCACAGACCCAGTACTTC | TRBJ2-5 | TRBD1 | NA | 12 | TRBV29-1
CASSRARGNQPQHF | TGTGCCAGCAGCCGAGCCAGGGGCAATCAGCCCCAGCATTTT | TRBJ1-5 | NA | NA | 14 | TRBV4-2
CASSQRSRRGGPNTGELFF | TGTGCCAGCAGCCAGAGGTCAAGGAGGGGGGGCCCGAACACCGGGGAGCTGTTTTTT | TRBJ2-2 | NA | NA | 19 | TRBV4-2
CASSYSRGNTQYF | TGTGCCAGCAGTTACTCGCGGGGGAATACGCAGTATTTT | TRBJ2-3 | TRBD2 | NA | 13 | TRBV6-5
CASSLGTVGYTF | TGTGCCAGCAGCTTAGGGACAGTAGGCTACACCTTC | TRBJ1-2 | NA | NA | 12 | TRBV7-8